Listed here are 32 T cell receptor beta chains from one sample, sequenced in a study of blood T cells in healthy people across ages. Through a sample-barcoded 5' primer and a J-beta primer mix, a second PCR was run for roughly 7 to 12 cycles. TCRdb ran MiXCR on the 5' RACE reads and lists one entry per CDR3 protein. The sample consists of hundreds of thousands of distinct CDR3 sequences, 25% to 30% of them appearing once. The sample comprised blood. Every receptor here comes from a woman between 65 and 79 years old in good health.

This clonotype was seen many times. The rearrangement links TRBV27 to TRBJ2-5; D might be TRBD2 (5 bases). Trimming shortened V by 0 bases and J by 4 bases, and 15 bases separated the two germline ends. The CDR3 is made up of 16 amino acids. Germline V lookup: CDR1 MNHEY, CDR2 SMNVEV (reference sequence). This CDR3 is CASSLSAGNRGETQYF. As DNA, the CDR3 is TGTGCCAGCAGTTTATCCGCCGGGAATCGGGGAGAGACCCAGTACTTC.

This sequence joins TRBV7-8 and TRBJ1-4; 7 bases match TRBD1. The CDR3 loop spans 15 amino acids. Germline V gives CDR1 SGHVS, CDR2 FQNEAQ. V shed 5 bases, J shed 8 bases, and the junction held 11 bases outside the gene matches. CDR3 coding DNA: TGTGCCAGCAGCGCCCCGCGGGACAGTCAAGAAAAACTGTTTTTT. It is translated as CASSAPRDSQEKLFF.

The genes are TRBV29-1 and TRBJ2-5, with 11 bases lining up with TRBD2. The DNA end favors TRBJ2-7, so the J call may be wrong. The CDR3 has 16 residues. The germline V gene encodes CDR1 SQVTM and CDR2 ANQGSEA. The CDR3 here is CSVGGLIAGGPYEQYF. CDR3 nucleotides: TGCAGCGTTGGAGGCCTCATAGCGGGAGGGCCCTACGAGCAGTACTTC.

This rearrangement joins TRBV25-1 to TRBJ2-1, with a possible D match to TRBD2 (7 bases). CDR1 is MGHDK and CDR2 is SYGVNS in the germline V gene. The CDR3 contains 15 residues. The V gene lost 8 bases and the J gene lost 0 bases, with 14 bases spanning the gap. Here the CDR3 DNA reads TGTGCCAGCTCCGGGGGGCCCCGCTCCTACAATGAGCAGTTCTTC. Translation: CASSGGPRSYNEQFF. The full variable domain, completed using reference TRBV25-1 and TRBJ2-1, is EADIYQTPRYLVIGTGKKITLECSQTMGHDKMYWYQQDPGMELHLIHYSYGVNSTEKGDLSSESTVSRIRTEHFPLTLESARPSHTSQYLCASSGGPRSYNEQFFGPGTRLTVL.

CDR3 DNA: TGCAGTGCGATCGGGAGTAAGAGTAGCACAGATACGCAGTATTTT. Translating gives CSAIGSKSSTDTQYF. V is TRBV20-1 and J is TRBJ2-3; possible D gene TRBD2, 6 bases. Germline loops: CDR1 DFQATT, CDR2 SNEGSKA (reference sequence). The CDR3 is 15 amino acids. V was clipped by 6 bases and J by 0 bases, with 16 bases between them.

This clonotype was observed a handful of times. This may be a read error: a much more frequent sequence differs by one nucleotide. The chain combines TRBV20-1 with TRBJ2-7; D call uncertain. Trimming took 4 bases from V and 6 from J, leaving 19 bases between them. The CDR3 spans 14 residues. CDR1 DFQATT and CDR2 SNEGSKA come from the germline V gene (reference sequence). The CDR3 protein is CSAKSWRKLGEQYF. In DNA, the CDR3 is TGCAGTGCTAAGTCTTGGAGAAAGTTAGGCGAGCAGTACTTC.

The rearrangement joins TRBV12-3 or TRBV12-4 to TRBJ2-5, with D unresolved. The V and J ends lost 6 bases and 1 base respectively, with 12 bases between them. The CDR3 loop spans 14 amino acids. Written as DNA, the CDR3 is TGTGCCAGCAGCGATTGGGGTACCCAAGAGACCCAGTACTTC. Translating gives CASSDWGTQETQYF.

The genes are TRBV28 and TRBJ2-3; D possibly corresponds to TRBD1 (6 bases). The CDR3 loop spans 15 amino acids. In germline, CDR1 is MDHEN, CDR2 SYDVKM. Trimming took off 4 bases at V and 0 bases at J, with 11 bases between the two ends. CDR3 sequence reads: CASSWGTTSTDTQYF. CDR3 in DNA: TGTGCCAGCAGTTGGGGGACAACTAGCACAGATACGCAGTATTTT.

This clonotype was observed at least ten times. V usage is TRBV7-3 and J usage is TRBJ2-5; D is perhaps TRBD2 (5 bases). The end of the DNA fits TRBJ2-1 better, so the J call may be wrong. CDR1 SGHTA and CDR2 FQGTGA come from the germline V gene. This CDR3 contains 17 residues. The DNA for the CDR3 is TGTGCCAGCAGCCCTGAGAAGGGCTCTCGGGGTTTTAATGAGCAGTTCTTC. It is translated as CASSPEKGSRGFNEQFF.

This sequence joins TRBV5-1 and TRBJ1-6, with D unresolved. V lost 3 bases and J lost 7, with 14 bases in between. This CDR3 region has 15 residues. Germline-derived CDR1 and CDR2 are SGHRS and YFSETQ. As DNA, the CDR3 is TGCGCCAGCAGCTCGGACGGAAGAATGAATTCACCCCTCCACTTT. This encodes CASSSDGRMNSPLHF.

In its sample, this clonotype was seen a few times. The J gene is TRBJ2-7, the V gene TRBV4-3, with D perhaps TRBD2 (8 bases). Trimming stripped 0 bases from V and 3 bases from J, with 18 bases between. CDR3 length: 17 residues. Germline V gene sequence: CDR1 LGHNA, CDR2 YSLEER. CDR3 DNA: TGCGCCAGCAGCCAAGAACAGGGGACCGGGACTAGCTACGAGCAGTACTTC. Translation gives CASSQEQGTGTSYEQYF.

This clonotype was detected ten times or more. The V gene is TRBV20-1, the J gene TRBJ2-5, with D perhaps TRBD2 (5 bases). V was pared by 6 bases and J by 12 bases, with 17 bases between. The CDR3 spans 11 residues. Germline V gives CDR1 DFQATT, CDR2 SNEGSKA (reference sequence). CDR3 in amino acids: CSAEGSQREYF. DNA for the CDR3: TGCAGTGCCGAGGGAAGCCAGAGGGAGTACTTC.

This clonotype was counted a few times. A junction boundary mismatches the germline segment, possibly from a read error. The chain combines TRBV5-1 with TRBJ2-3, with D perhaps TRBD1 or TRBD2 (5 bases each). The germline CDR1 and CDR2 sequences are SGHRS and YFSETQ. The CDR3 totals 16 residues. DNA of the CDR3: TGCGCCGGCAGCTTGTTTGGAGGTGGGGGAATAGATACGCAGTATTTT. Translated, it gives CAGSLFGGGGIDTQYF.

The chain couples TRBV7-2 to TRBJ2-5; no definite D call. The last part of the DNA fits TRBJ2-1 better; the J call may be wrong. The CDR3 consists of 14 residues. Germline V CDR1 and CDR2: SGHTA, FQGNSA. CDR3 loop: CASSLEADDNEQFF. The CDR3 DNA sequence: TGTGCCAGCAGCTTAGAGGCAGACGACAATGAGCAGTTCTTC.

This clonotype was counted only a few times. The chain carries TRBV9 and TRBJ1-2; D remains ambiguous. CDR1 SGDLS and CDR2 YYNGEE come from the germline V gene. This CDR3 has 15 residues. Trimming removed 0 bases at V and 0 bases at J, with 9 bases between. CDR3 region: CASSVGHYTNYGYTF. The CDR3 nucleotides read TGTGCCAGCAGCGTAGGGCACTACACTAACTATGGCTACACCTTC. The full variable domain, rest sourced from reference TRBV9 and TRBJ1-2, is DSGVTQTPKHLITATGQRVTLRCSPRSGDLSVYWYQQSLDQGLQFLIQYYNGEERAKGNILERFSAQQFPDLHSELNLSSLELGDSALYFCASSVGHYTNYGYTFGSGTRLTVV.

This clonotype was seen at least ten times. The chain uses TRBV28 and TRBJ2-6; D remains ambiguous. Germline V gene lookup returns CDR1 MDHEN and CDR2 SYDVKM. V lost 6 bases and J 1 base, leaving 19 bases between the germline ends. The CDR3 is made up of 18 amino acids. The CDR3 nucleotides are TGTGCCAGCAGACGAGCCGGGCCCTTCATTTCTGGGGCCAACGTCCTGACTTTC. This encodes CASRRAGPFISGANVLTF.

Many counts were recorded for this clonotype. V and J are TRBV20-1 and TRBJ1-1, with TRBD1 identical over 8 bases. The CDR3 sequence is 15 residues long. Germline CDR1 DFQATT, CDR2 SNEGSKA (reference sequence). Trimming removed 1 base from V and 5 bases from J; junction bases left unmatched: 9. CDR3 region: CSARVGTGRRTEAFF. The CDR3 DNA sequence: TGCAGTGCTAGAGTAGGGACAGGCCGAAGGACTGAAGCTTTCTTT.

This clonotype was seen more than once but under ten times. The genes are TRBV5-1 and TRBJ2-1; 7 bases line up with TRBD2. The DNA end favors TRBJ2-7, so the J call may be wrong. The CDR3 sequence is 15 residues long. From germline, CDR1 is SGHRS and CDR2 YFSETQ. CDR3 residues: CASSLGGGRTYEQYF. In nucleotides, the CDR3 is TGCGCCAGCAGCTTGGGTGGCGGGAGAACCTACGAGCAGTACTTC.

The V gene is TRBV7-2, the J gene TRBJ1-5; 8 positions match TRBD1. Trimming cost V 4 bases and J 4 bases; bases outside gene matches: 9. Germline CDR1 SGHTA, CDR2 FQGNSA. CDR3 length: 16 residues. The CDR3 nucleotides are TGTGCCAGCAGCTACGACGGGACAGGTTCTAATCAGCCCCAGCATTTT. This encodes CASSYDGTGSNQPQHF. The variable domain in full, completed from reference TRBV7-2 and TRBJ1-5, reads GAGVSQSPSNKVTEKGKDVELRCDPISGHTALYWYRQSLGQGLEFLIYFQGNSAPDKSGLPSDRFSAERTGGSVSTLTIQRTQQEDSAVYLCASSYDGTGSNQPQHFGDGTRLSIL.

The V and J genes are TRBV7-6 and TRBJ2-2, with 8 bases matching TRBD1. The J segment lost 1 base and the V segment lost 2 bases, leaving 3 bases of the junction unmatched. Germline V gene sequence: CDR1 SGHVS, CDR2 FNYEAQ. This CDR3 is built from 16 residues. CDR3 sequence reads: CASSLQGAGNTGELFF. In DNA form, the CDR3 reads TGTGCCAGCAGCTTACAGGGGGCGGGGAACACCGGGGAGCTGTTTTTT.

This clonotype was observed a handful of times. The V gene is TRBV6-2 or TRBV6-3, the J gene TRBJ2-7; perhaps TRBD2 as D (6 bases). There are 16 residues in the CDR3. The germline gives CDR1 MNHEY, CDR2 SVGEGT. Trimming pared 4 bases from V and 5 bases from J, leaving 21 bases between. CDR3 nucleotides: TGTGCCAGCAGTTCGCCGGGACTGGGACCTTGGAACGAGCAGTACTTC. This sequence encodes CASSSPGLGPWNEQYF.

This chain joins TRBV12-3 or TRBV12-4 and TRBJ1-5; TRBD1 matches at 8 bases. The CDR3 extends over 15 amino acids. After removal of 3 bases from V and 5 bases from J, the junction contained 6 bases not matched to a gene. CDR3 amino acids: CASSLRQGADQPQHF. CDR3 bases: TGTGCCAGCAGTTTGCGTCAGGGGGCAGATCAGCCCCAGCATTTT.

This clonotype has a handful of counts. The J gene is TRBJ2-1, the V gene TRBV29-1; 7 nucleotides agree with TRBD1. Germline CDR1 is SQVTM and CDR2 is ANQGSEA. The J segment lost 0 bases and the V segment lost 7 bases, leaving 9 bases of the junction unmatched. The CDR3 consists of 15 residues. Written as DNA, the CDR3 is TGCAGCGCTGCCGGGACAGCGTACTCCTACAATGAGCAGTTCTTC. Translation gives CSAAGTAYSYNEQFF.

The table lists this clonotype with a few counts. The junction departs from the called germline gene at one end, perhaps through a read error. The V call is TRBV5-1, the J call TRBJ1-4; TRBD1 aligns across 8 bases. Looked up from germline, CDR1 is SGHRS and CDR2 is YFSETQ. This CDR3 region has 14 residues. This CDR3 is CASSLTGGNEELFF. The CDR3 nucleotides read TGCGCCAGCAGCTTGACAGGGGGTAATGAAGAACTGTTTTTT. The complete variable domain, with remaining parts taken from reference TRBV5-1 and TRBJ1-4, reads KAGVTQTPRYLIKTRGQQVTLSCSPISGHRSVSWYQQTPGQGLQFLFEYFSETQRNKGNFPGRFSGRQFSNSRSEMNVSTLELGDSALYLCASSLTGGNEELFFGSGTQLSVL.

The chain uses TRBV20-1 and TRBJ1-5; D call uncertain. Germline CDR1 DFQATT, CDR2 SNEGSKA (reference sequence). V was cut by 2 bases and J by 4 bases, with 12 bases left in between. The CDR3 is made up of 14 amino acids. CDR3: CSARTREPNQPQHF. In DNA form, the CDR3 reads TGCAGTGCTAGAACACGGGAGCCGAATCAGCCCCAGCATTTT.

V usage is TRBV20-1 and J usage is TRBJ1-1, with no clear D. The CDR3 runs 14 residues. The V end was cut by 0 bases, the J end by 1 base, with 9 bases between. Germline CDR1 DFQATT, CDR2 SNEGSKA (reference sequence). The CDR3 sequence: CSARDRRGNTEAFF. CDR3 nucleotide sequence: TGCAGTGCTAGAGATCGGAGAGGGAACACTGAAGCTTTCTTT.

The V gene is TRBV6-6, the J gene TRBJ1-4, with 7 bases that match TRBD1. The V and J ends lost 4 bases and 10 bases, in that order; junction bases with no gene match: 9. This CDR3 is 14 amino acids long. Germline CDR1 and CDR2: MNHNY and SVGAGI (reference sequence). CDR3 in amino acids: CASSWADREGKLFF. CDR3 bases: TGTGCCAGCAGTTGGGCCGACAGGGAGGGAAAACTGTTTTTT.

CDR3: CASVGQGSYGYTF. CDR3 nucleotide sequence: TGTGCCAGCGTAGGACAGGGGAGCTATGGCTACACCTTC. The rearrangement uses TRBV7-9 and TRBJ1-2, with TRBD1 matching 9 bases. This CDR3 contains 13 residues. V was pared by 8 bases and J by 4 bases, with 5 bases of the junction left unmatched. Looked up from germline, CDR1 is SEHNR and CDR2 is FQNEAQ (reference sequence).

The rearrangement uses TRBV3-1 and TRBJ1-1; D remains ambiguous. V lost 0 bases to trimming and J lost 1 base, with 6 bases between them. CDR1 and CDR2 (germline): LGHDT, YNNKEL (reference sequence). This CDR3 region has 14 residues. CDR3 sequence reads: CASSQDSANTEAFF. The DNA of the CDR3 is TGTGCCAGCAGCCAAGATTCAGCGAACACTGAAGCTTTCTTT.

Only one count was recorded for this clonotype. This chain connects TRBV12-3 or TRBV12-4 to TRBJ1-1; 11 positions match TRBD1. V dropped 4 bases and J dropped 6; count of bases not matched to a gene: 1. The CDR3 spans 13 residues. The CDR3 loop is CASSWTGGAEAFF. CDR3 sequence (DNA): TGTGCCAGCAGTTGGACAGGGGGCGCTGAAGCTTTCTTT.

V gene TRBV27 combines with J gene TRBJ2-3; D ambiguous. Trimming shortened V by 2 bases and J by 4 bases, and 13 bases separated the two germline ends. The CDR3 runs 15 residues. The germline gives CDR1 MNHEY, CDR2 SMNVEV (reference sequence). CDR3 sequence: CASSLRALVPDTQYF. The CDR3 bases are TGTGCCAGCAGTTTAAGGGCCCTAGTCCCAGATACGCAGTATTTT.

This clonotype appeared once. A read error may account for a junction end that differs from germline. The V and J genes are TRBV12-3 or TRBV12-4 and TRBJ2-5, with a tentative D call TRBD2 (6 bases). The CDR3 is 12 residues long. The CDR3 region is CASSPGGETQHF. CDR3 coding DNA: TGTGCCAGCAGTCCAGGAGGGGAGACCCAGCACTTC.